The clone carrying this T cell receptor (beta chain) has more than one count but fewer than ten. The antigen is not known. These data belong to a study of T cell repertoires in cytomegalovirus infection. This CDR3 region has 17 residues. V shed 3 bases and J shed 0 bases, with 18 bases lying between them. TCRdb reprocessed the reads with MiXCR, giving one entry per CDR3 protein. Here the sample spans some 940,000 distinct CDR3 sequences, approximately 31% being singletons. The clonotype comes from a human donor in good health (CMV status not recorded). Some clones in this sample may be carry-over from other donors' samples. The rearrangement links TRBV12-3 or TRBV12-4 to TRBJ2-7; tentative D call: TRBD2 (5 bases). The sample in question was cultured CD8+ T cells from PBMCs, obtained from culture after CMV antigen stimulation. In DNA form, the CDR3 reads TGTGCCAGCAGTTTCAACGTCCGAGGGCAATTCTCCTACGAGCAGTACTTC. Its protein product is CASSFNVRGQFSYEQYF.